Given below is one T cell receptor beta chain in context. As yet, its antigen is unknown. This entry belongs to a study of cytomegalovirus exposure and HLA in healthy donors. Study-wide results and caveats: One later analysis reportedly identified an Asian-associated ancestry cluster that showed fewer N-insertions than the approximately 710-donor mean. Exclusion as indistinguishable affected some V segments, including TRBV6-2 and TRBV6-3.

Trimming took 2 bases from V and 4 from J; bases not matched to a gene: 7. Germline V gene lookup returns CDR1 GTSNPN and CDR2 SVGIG (reference sequence). The CDR3 is 14 residues long. This PCR relied on a set of 60 Vbeta primers and 13 Jbeta primers. The assay was immunoSEQ multiplex PCR, and TCRdb's table has in-frame clones only and misses some. The sample has roughly 160,000 clones; almost 80% are singletons. The chain has TRBV30 and TRBJ1-2; 7 nucleotides match TRBD1. This receptor was identified in a man aged 25 to 45 in good health and CMV-seronegative. Sequencing input: PBMCs. CDR3 sequence reads: CAWSPQGGGYGYTF. CDR3 nucleotides: TGTGCCTGGAGTCCGCAGGGGGGAGGCTATGGCTACACCTTC.